This is a list of T cell receptor beta chains from one sample in a study of blood T cell repertoires in COVID-19. Only in-frame clones appear in the TCRdb table, and some are missing; sequencing was by immunoSEQ multiplex PCR. The sample records 65,000 to 90,000 clones, 70% to 85% being singletons. Sequenced: peripheral blood. The origin of the receptors is a man between 60 and 75 years old with active or convalescent COVID-19. The conserved cysteine and the conserved F or W are not part of the CDR3 here. Each record gives: D gene, CDR3 length, V gene, J gene, clone size, CDR3 protein. A D gene is named only where the DNA matches it firmly. Expanded clones are given a class, and other clones once, few, many or no size at all.

d_call: TRBD1; cdr3_length: 13; v_call: TRBV18; j_call: TRBJ2-5; clone_size: .; cdr3_aa: ASSPRTGVGETQY
d_call: .; cdr3_length: 13; v_call: TRBV14; j_call: TRBJ1-4; clone_size: once; cdr3_aa: ASSQLGTTNEKLF
d_call: .; cdr3_length: 14; v_call: TRBV9; j_call: TRBJ2-2; clone_size: once; cdr3_aa: ASSAGQRVNTGELF
d_call: TRBD1; cdr3_length: 17; v_call: TRBV7-6; j_call: TRBJ2-2; clone_size: .; cdr3_aa: ASSILPGTGGVYTGELF
d_call: .; cdr3_length: 14; v_call: TRBV18; j_call: TRBJ1-1; clone_size: .; cdr3_aa: ASSPSQGVVNTEAF
d_call: TRBD1; cdr3_length: 14; v_call: TRBV6-1; j_call: TRBJ2-3; clone_size: .; cdr3_aa: ASSDQTGANTDTQY
d_call: .; cdr3_length: 9; v_call: TRBV7-3; j_call: TRBJ1-3; clone_size: .; cdr3_aa: ASKRRNTIY
d_call: .; cdr3_length: 14; v_call: TRBV20-1; j_call: TRBJ2-3; clone_size: once; cdr3_aa: SASRRGYTDTDTQY
d_call: TRBD1; cdr3_length: 11; v_call: TRBV6-5; j_call: TRBJ1-5; clone_size: .; cdr3_aa: ASAAQGDQPQH
d_call: .; cdr3_length: 12; v_call: TRBV14; j_call: TRBJ2-3; clone_size: .; cdr3_aa: ASSPLMSTDTQY
d_call: TRBD2; cdr3_length: 15; v_call: TRBV7-8; j_call: TRBJ2-1; clone_size: .; cdr3_aa: ASSLDSGTSGPNEQF
d_call: .; cdr3_length: 10; v_call: TRBV30; j_call: TRBJ1-4; clone_size: few; cdr3_aa: AWSAGYEKLF
d_call: TRBD1; cdr3_length: 12; v_call: TRBV15; j_call: TRBJ2-7; clone_size: few; cdr3_aa: ATSSGTDHYEQY
d_call: TRBD1; cdr3_length: 16; v_call: TRBV30; j_call: TRBJ1-1; clone_size: .; cdr3_aa: AWSVHWTGRVSDTEAF
d_call: TRBD1; cdr3_length: 13; v_call: TRBV24-1; j_call: TRBJ1-5; clone_size: .; cdr3_aa: ATSPGGDYNQPQH
d_call: .; cdr3_length: 13; v_call: TRBV30; j_call: TRBJ2-3; clone_size: once; cdr3_aa: AWSEGGLGPDTQY
d_call: TRBD1; cdr3_length: 14; v_call: TRBV4-1; j_call: TRBJ2-5; clone_size: .; cdr3_aa: ASSQGSGGQRETQY
d_call: TRBD2; cdr3_length: 12; v_call: TRBV24-1; j_call: TRBJ2-1; clone_size: .; cdr3_aa: ATSVQGGLGEQF
d_call: .; cdr3_length: 9; v_call: TRBV2; j_call: TRBJ2-4; clone_size: .; cdr3_aa: ASRTQDIQY
d_call: TRBD2; cdr3_length: 11; v_call: TRBV24-1; j_call: TRBJ2-4; clone_size: .; cdr3_aa: ATGEGSKNIQY
d_call: TRBD1; cdr3_length: 12; v_call: TRBV6-2/TRBV6-3; j_call: TRBJ1-2; clone_size: .; cdr3_aa: ASSFGQGDYGYT
d_call: .; cdr3_length: 11; v_call: TRBV7-3; j_call: TRBJ2-1; clone_size: few; cdr3_aa: ASSAGIGGEQF
d_call: TRBD2; cdr3_length: 15; v_call: TRBV25-1; j_call: TRBJ2-1; clone_size: .; cdr3_aa: ASRGLAGKSSYNEQF
d_call: .; cdr3_length: 14; v_call: TRBV6-5; j_call: TRBJ1-6; clone_size: .; cdr3_aa: ASSYRGPGVHSPLH
d_call: TRBD1; cdr3_length: 18; v_call: TRBV3-1/TRBV3-2; j_call: TRBJ1-2; clone_size: .; cdr3_aa: ASSHGVAEIQGAVDYGYT
d_call: .; cdr3_length: 12; v_call: TRBV28; j_call: TRBJ2-1; clone_size: .; cdr3_aa: ASSLLEGLREQF
d_call: .; cdr3_length: 12; v_call: TRBV2; j_call: TRBJ2-3; clone_size: .; cdr3_aa: ASRRLLGTDTQY
d_call: .; cdr3_length: 9; v_call: TRBV20-1; j_call: TRBJ2-3; clone_size: .; cdr3_aa: SAEVTDTQY
d_call: .; cdr3_length: 13; v_call: TRBV7-3; j_call: TRBJ2-1; clone_size: .; cdr3_aa: ASSFPGTPYNEQF
d_call: .; cdr3_length: 12; v_call: TRBV7-8; j_call: TRBJ2-1; clone_size: few; cdr3_aa: ASSQLTTYNEQF
d_call: .; cdr3_length: 16; v_call: TRBV5-6; j_call: TRBJ1-4; clone_size: .; cdr3_aa: ASSLLQGMGPTNEKLF
d_call: TRBD1; cdr3_length: 14; v_call: TRBV7-9; j_call: TRBJ1-1; clone_size: .; cdr3_aa: ASSFQTGGVNTEAF
d_call: .; cdr3_length: 11; v_call: TRBV9; j_call: TRBJ1-4; clone_size: .; cdr3_aa: ASSLQAGEKLF
d_call: .; cdr3_length: 11; v_call: TRBV3-1/TRBV3-2; j_call: TRBJ1-1; clone_size: .; cdr3_aa: ASSQGMNTEAF
d_call: TRBD1; cdr3_length: 10; v_call: TRBV5-5; j_call: TRBJ2-7; clone_size: .; cdr3_aa: ASSFTGVEQY
d_call: .; cdr3_length: 13; v_call: TRBV5-1; j_call: TRBJ1-4; clone_size: .; cdr3_aa: ASSTGGGTAEKLF
d_call: .; cdr3_length: 12; v_call: TRBV5-1; j_call: TRBJ1-3; clone_size: few; cdr3_aa: ASSFSGTGNTIY
d_call: TRBD2; cdr3_length: 15; v_call: TRBV27; j_call: TRBJ2-3; clone_size: few; cdr3_aa: ASGPGLAGVITDTQY
d_call: .; cdr3_length: 13; v_call: TRBV5-4; j_call: TRBJ1-3; clone_size: .; cdr3_aa: ASSLGQHSGNTIY